This passage covers 11 T cell receptor beta chains from one sample sequenced in a study of cytomegalovirus exposure and HLA in healthy donors. PCR primers comprised 60 Vbeta and 13 Jbeta primers. Clones were sequenced by immunoSEQ multiplex PCR, and TCRdb holds only the in-frame ones, with some missing. The sample lists approximately 150,000 clones, about 80% seen once, with about 9.5% in the top ten. The sequenced material came from PBMCs. Every receptor here comes from a man aged 18 to 30 in good health and CMV-seropositive.

The chain is built from TRBV19 and TRBJ2-5; TRBD1 matches at 7 bases. The CDR3 length is 15 residues. Looked up from germline, CDR1 is LNHDA and CDR2 is SQIVND (reference sequence). V trimming: 4 bases; J trimming: 0 bases; junction bases outside the gene matches: 5. CDR3 region: CASSTQGSYQETQYF. Written as DNA, the CDR3 is TGTGCCAGTAGTACACAGGGGAGCTACCAAGAGACCCAGTACTTC. The entire variable domain, with the rest obtained from reference TRBV19 and TRBJ2-5, is as follows: DGGITQSPKYLFRKEGQNVTLSCEQNLNHDAMYWYRQDPGQGLRLIYYSQIVNDFQKGDIAEGYSVSREKKESFPLTVTSAQKNPTAFYLCASSTQGSYQETQYFGPGTRLLVL.

J is TRBJ1-6 and V is TRBV5-8, with D hard to call. The CDR3 sequence is 17 residues long. Germline lookup yields CDR1 SGHTS and CDR2 YDEGEE. V was pared by 4 bases and J by 3 bases, with 17 bases between. DNA for the CDR3: TGTGCCAGCAGCCTAGGGAGTGGGCTTTACTATAATTCACCCCTCCACTTT. Translated, it gives CASSLGSGLYYNSPLHF.

For the CDR3, the DNA is TGTGCCAGCAGCTACAAGCCAGGGCAGAATACCTACGAGCAGTACTTC. Amino acid sequence: CASSYKPGQNTYEQYF. The chain uses TRBV7-9 and TRBJ2-7; TRBD1 might be the D (5 bases). Trimming removed 4 bases from V and 2 bases from J, with 18 bases in between. The CDR3 extends over 16 amino acids. CDR1 is SEHNR and CDR2 is FQNEAQ in the germline V gene (reference sequence).

The chain combines TRBV27 with TRBJ2-7; 7 bases are a match to TRBD1. The CDR3 runs to 13 residues. In germline, CDR1 is MNHEY, CDR2 SMNVEV (reference sequence). V was clipped by 5 bases and J by 2 bases; unmatched bases: 3. The CDR3 bases are TGTGCCAGCAGTATGACAGGGCCCTACGAGCAGTACTTC. Its translation is CASSMTGPYEQYF.

The J gene is TRBJ1-1, the V gene TRBV6-1, with a tentative D call TRBD1 (6 bases). Germline V gene data show CDR1 as MNHNS and CDR2 as SASEGT. The CDR3 has 11 residues. Deletions cut 6 bases from V and 8 bases from J, with 10 bases between. The chain's CDR3 is CASSHDREAFF. In DNA, the CDR3 is TGTGCCAGCAGCCACGACAGGGAAGCTTTCTTT.

V usage is TRBV7-9 and J usage is TRBJ2-5; 11 bases match TRBD2. There are 16 residues in the CDR3. Germline loops: CDR1 SEHNR, CDR2 FQNEAQ (reference sequence). The trim removed 1 base at V and 0 bases at J, leaving 1 base unmatched. The CDR3 region has the DNA TGTGCCAGCAGCTTAGGGACTAGCGGGTACCAAGAGACCCAGTACTTC. This encodes CASSLGTSGYQETQYF.

The chain employs TRBV7-9 and TRBJ2-7, with 7 nucleotides matching TRBD1. V shed 8 bases, J shed 2 bases, and the junction held 3 bases outside the gene matches. Per the germline V gene, CDR1 is SEHNR and CDR2 is FQNEAQ (reference sequence). The CDR3 has 12 amino acids. Here the CDR3 reads CASRGTAYEQYF. In DNA form, the CDR3 reads TGTGCCAGCCGAGGGACAGCCTACGAGCAGTACTTC.

The rearrangement uses TRBV11-1 and TRBJ1-1; 8 bases line up with TRBD1. Germline V gives CDR1 SGHAT, CDR2 FQDESV (reference sequence). The CDR3 length is 15 residues. The V gene end was trimmed by 5 bases and the J gene end by 7 bases; junction bases not matched to a gene: 12. CDR3 nucleotides: TGTGCCAGCAGCACCGACAGGGGAAGAGTGCGTGAAGCTTTCTTT. Its protein product is CASSTDRGRVREAFF.

V and J are TRBV4-3 and TRBJ1-4, with 10 bases that match TRBD1. Germline CDR1 is LGHNA and CDR2 is YSLEER. There are 22 residues in the CDR3. J lost 3 bases, V lost 0 bases, and 19 bases had no gene match. The CDR3 reads CASSQDLFSGTGVGSANEKLFF. CDR3 bases: TGCGCCAGCAGCCAAGATCTCTTTTCCGGGACAGGGGTTGGATCGGCTAATGAAAAACTGTTTTTT.

V is TRBV5-4 and J is TRBJ2-4; TRBD1 matches 10 bases. The V gene end was trimmed by 4 bases and the J gene end by 7 bases; junction bases not matched to a gene: 5. The germline V gene encodes CDR1 SGHNT and CDR2 YYREEE (reference sequence). The CDR3 is 14 amino acids. The CDR3 sequence is CASSEDRGLNIQYF. CDR3 sequence (DNA): TGTGCCAGCAGCGAGGACAGGGGGTTGAACATTCAGTACTTC.

The rearrangement joins TRBV4-2 to TRBJ2-7; 9 bases are shared with TRBD2. This CDR3 has 16 residues. The germline gives CDR1 LGHNA, CDR2 YNFKEQ. The V gene end was trimmed by 4 bases and the J gene end by 2 bases; junction bases not matched to a gene: 9. In DNA, the CDR3 is TGTGCCAGCAGCCTAGTAAGGGCTAGCGGGGCCTACGAGCAGTACTTC. Translated, it gives CASSLVRASGAYEQYF.